One and the same sample provided the 3 T cell receptor beta chains below, sequenced in a study of T cell responses to AZD1222 COVID-19 vaccine. The method was immunoSEQ multiplex PCR; TCRdb's version includes in-frame clones alone and lacks a portion of them. The sample includes approximately 160,000 clones, roughly 87% seen only once; the top ten take approximately 2.5%. Sequenced here: peripheral blood, sampled on day 0 of AZD1222 vaccination. The source is an adult in good health.

This chain links TRBV20-1 with TRBJ1-2; 9 nucleotides agree with TRBD1. The CDR3 extends over 11 amino acids. From germline, CDR1 is DFQATT and CDR2 SNEGSKA (reference sequence). J gave up 8 bases and V 5 bases, and 3 bases lay outside the gene matches. In DNA, the CDR3 is TGCAGTGCTGGGACAGGGCCCGGCTACACCTTC. Its translation: CSAGTGPGYTF.

The chain links TRBV18 to TRBJ2-7, with 7 bases identical to TRBD1. The CDR3 has 15 amino acids. The J segment lost 3 bases and the V segment lost 3 bases, leaving 8 bases of the junction unmatched. CDR1 and CDR2 from the germline V gene are KGHSH and LQKENI. The CDR3 bases are TGTGCCAGCTCACCTCGGGACAGAGCAATCTACGAGCAGTACTTC. Amino acids: CASSPRDRAIYEQYF.

V and J are TRBV5-6 and TRBJ2-3; 8 bases map to TRBD1. The CDR3 loop spans 15 amino acids. The ends lost 0 bases at V and 6 bases at J; junction bases unmatched: 6. The germline CDR1 and CDR2 sequences are SGHDT and YYEEEE. The chain's CDR3 is CASSLVDRGRDTQYF. The CDR3 DNA is TGTGCCAGCAGCTTGGTTGACAGGGGAAGGGATACGCAGTATTTT.